This TCR beta chain appears in the sequencing data of a study of blood T cell repertoires in COVID-19. At the level of the study: In each case, the material was cDNA or gDNA derived from T cells, B-cell-depleted T cells, or PBMCs.

The CDR3 is made up of 13 amino acids. Per germline, CDR1 KGHDR and CDR2 SFDVKD. Trimming stripped 10 bases from V and 5 bases from J, with 16 bases between. This table comes from immunoSEQ multiplex PCR, and its TCRdb copy is limited to in-frame clones, with some not included. The sample has some 500,000 clones; 85% to 90% are singletons. This clonotype was sampled from a woman in her thirties or forties who had recovered from COVID-19. The sample taken for sequencing was PBMCs or T cells enriched from blood (not recorded which). The chain carries TRBV24-1 and TRBJ1-1; a weak D match, TRBD1 (5 bases). The CDR3 is CATKGRKGTEAFF. The CDR3 coding sequence is TGTGCCACGAAAGGCAGGAAGGGGACTGAAGCTTTCTTT.